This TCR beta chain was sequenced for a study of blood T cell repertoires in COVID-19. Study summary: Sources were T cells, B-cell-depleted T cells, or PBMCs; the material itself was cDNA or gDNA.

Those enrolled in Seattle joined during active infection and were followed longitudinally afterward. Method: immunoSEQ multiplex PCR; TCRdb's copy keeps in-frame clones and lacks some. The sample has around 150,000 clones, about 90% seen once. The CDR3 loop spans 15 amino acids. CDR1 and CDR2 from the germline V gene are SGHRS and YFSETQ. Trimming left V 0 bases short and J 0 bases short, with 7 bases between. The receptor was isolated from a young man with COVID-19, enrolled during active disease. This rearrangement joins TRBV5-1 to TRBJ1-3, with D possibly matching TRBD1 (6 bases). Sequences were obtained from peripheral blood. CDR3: CASSLDRASGNTIYF. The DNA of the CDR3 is TGCGCCAGCAGCTTGGACAGGGCCTCTGGAAACACCATATATTTT.